This TCR beta chain was sequenced during a study of metastatic and nonmetastatic thyroid tumors. Overall study: Thyroid patients, malignant and benign, had repertoires compared across blood and tumor or nodule tissue.

Thyroid surgery was performed in patients who had received no treatment beforehand. Points from the study as a whole: Malignant thyroid tumors reportedly exceeded benign nodules significantly in TCR beta diversity, with the difference appearing in blood and tumor.

In its sample, this clone is large. Its antigen is still unknown. Per the study methods: The study built a papillary thyroid cancer distant-metastasis classifier from CDR3 differences across clinicopathological groups. TCRdb reanalyzed the PCR reads via MiXCR. The V and J calls, along with clone size, are taken from TCRdb and not from the paper's own processing. The sample includes over 15,000 clones, roughly 3.5% of them seen just once. CDR1 and CDR2 (germline): SGHNT, YENEEA. The CDR3 sequence is 14 residues long. V dropped 3 bases and J dropped 2; count of bases not matched to a gene: 1. The sequenced material came from tumor tissue. The chain carries TRBV11-3 and TRBJ2-3; 8 bases line up with TRBD2. This sequence originates from a female donor with papillary thyroid cancer or a benign thyroid nodule (not recorded which). Some clones in this sample may be carry-over from other donors' samples. The CDR3: CASSFSGTTDTQYF. CDR3 DNA: TGTGCCAGCAGCTTTAGCGGGACCACAGATACGCAGTATTTT. The variable domain in full, completed from reference TRBV11-3 and TRBJ2-3, reads EAGVVQSPRYKIIEKKQPVAFWCNPISGHNTLYWYLQNLGQGPELLIRYENEEAVDDSQLPKDRFSAERLKGVDSTLKIQPAELGDSAVYLCASSFSGTTDTQYFGPGTRLTVL.